Below, 16 T cell receptor beta chains from the same sample are listed, as sequenced in a study of CD8+CD57+ T cells in acquired aplastic anemia. CDR3 and TCR beta VDJ profiling relied on a genomic DNA template. TCRdb called the reads again in MiXCR, with one record for every CDR3 protein. Of 200,000 to 250,000 distinct CDR3 sequences in the sample, around 63% were seen once. The sample taken for sequencing was sorted CD4+, CD8+, or CD8+CD57+ T cells (not recorded which) from PBMCs. Source of these receptors: a human donor in good health.

J is TRBJ2-7 and V is TRBV19, with TRBD1 matching 8 bases. With 4 bases clipped from V and 3 bases from J, the junction kept 5 bases outside the gene matches. Germline V gene data show CDR1 as LNHDA and CDR2 as SQIVND (reference sequence). The CDR3 extends over 14 amino acids. CDR3 region: CASSTAGTGYEQYF. DNA of the CDR3: TGTGCCAGTAGTACTGCCGGGACAGGCTACGAGCAGTACTTC.

The rearrangement joins TRBV12-3 or TRBV12-4 to TRBJ1-1, with D possibly TRBD1 on 6 matching bases. Deletions cut 2 bases from V and 1 base from J, with 8 bases between. The CDR3 is 14 residues long. CDR3 coding DNA: TGTGCCAGCAGTTTAACAGGGCCGAACACTGAAGCTTTCTTT. Encoded protein: CASSLTGPNTEAFF.

This clonotype came up many times. V is TRBV5-1 and J is TRBJ1-1; no firm D call. The CDR3 runs 12 residues. The V end was cut by 0 bases, the J end by 6 bases, with 6 bases between. The germline V gene has CDR1 SGHRS and CDR2 YFSETQ. The CDR3 here is CASSLAGSEAFF. CDR3 DNA sequence: TGCGCCAGCAGCTTGGCGGGTTCTGAAGCTTTCTTT.

The table lists this clonotype with a count of one. The chain recombines TRBV29-1 with TRBJ1-2, with D unresolved. Trimming pared 3 bases from V and 1 base from J, leaving 9 bases between. This CDR3 has 13 residues. The germline V gene has CDR1 SQVTM and CDR2 ANQGSEA. Written as DNA, the CDR3 is TGCAGCGTTGACGCTCCGGGTAACTATGGCTACACCTTC. Protein sequence: CSVDAPGNYGYTF.

As for this clonotype: No conserved phenylalanine or tryptophan ends this CDR3, so it is likely a read error. The DNA is omitted, as the CDR3 cannot be located on it reliably, and the CDR3 follows TCRdb's listing. The chain couples TRBV7-6 to TRBJ1-3. The CDR3 totals 12 residues, both ends included. Germline V gene sequence: CDR1 SGHVS, CDR2 FNYEAQ. The CDR3 loop reads CASSLAAGETNT.

This chain connects TRBV5-1 to TRBJ2-7, with 7 bases identical to TRBD1. With V trimmed by 5 bases and J by 0 bases, 8 bases remained unmatched. The CDR3 runs 15 residues. Germline CDR1 reads SGHRS; CDR2 reads YFSETQ. Here the CDR3 DNA reads TGCGCCAGCAGTACTGAGGGGGCTGCCTCCTACGAGCAGTACTTC. It codes for CASSTEGAASYEQYF. Using reference TRBV5-1 and TRBJ2-7 for the parts outside the CDR3, the full variable domain is KAGVTQTPRYLIKTRGQQVTLSCSPISGHRSVSWYQQTPGQGLQFLFEYFSETQRNKGNFPGRFSGRQFSNSRSEMNVSTLELGDSALYLCASSTEGAASYEQYFGPGTRLTVT.

The rearrangement joins TRBV20-1 to TRBJ2-1, with 13 bases aligning to TRBD2. Germline CDR1 DFQATT, CDR2 SNEGSKA (reference sequence). The junction had 13 bases not matched to a gene; V was cut back by 7 bases and J by 10 bases. CDR3 length: 15 amino acids. Here the CDR3 DNA reads TGCAGTGATAAAGAGGGGACTAGCGGGATATACGAGCAGTTCTTC. Protein product: CSDKEGTSGIYEQFF.

Worth noting for this clonotype: An end of the junction does not agree with germline; a read error may underlie this. The chain joins TRBV20-1 to TRBJ2-2; 12 bases line up with TRBD2. This CDR3 contains 17 residues. Germline CDR1 and CDR2: DFQATT and SNEGSKA (reference sequence). In nucleotides, the CDR3 is TGCAGTGCTAGAACTAGCGGGGGGCCCCATCTCTACAGTGAGCAGTTTTTT. This translates into CSARTSGGPHLYSEQFF.

The gene calls are TRBV5-1 and TRBJ2-7; D is unclear. Deletions cut 1 base from V and 7 bases from J, with 15 bases between. This CDR3 is 14 amino acids long. Germline CDR1 SGHRS, CDR2 YFSETQ. The CDR3 here is CASSLMRTAVEQYF. The CDR3 DNA reads TGCGCCAGCAGCTTGATGAGGACGGCGGTAGAGCAGTACTTC.

This chain joins TRBV5-4 and TRBJ2-1; 11 positions agree with TRBD2. The length of the CDR3 is 15 residues. V was pared by 4 bases and J by 5 bases, with 5 bases of the junction left unmatched. In germline, CDR1 is SGHNT, CDR2 YYREEE (reference sequence). The CDR3 loop reads CASSIRLAGNNEQFF. The DNA of the CDR3 is TGTGCCAGCAGCATAAGACTAGCGGGGAACAATGAGCAGTTCTTC.

The chain links TRBV10-3 to TRBJ2-7; 10 bases match TRBD1. J was trimmed by 1 base and V by 5 bases; bases with no gene match: 11. This CDR3 spans 17 amino acids. Germline V gene sequence: CDR1 ENHRY, CDR2 SYGVKD. CDR3 coding DNA: TGTGCCATCAGTACCGGGACAGGGGACCCCGTGTCCTACGAGCAGTACTTC. Its protein product is CAISTGTGDPVSYEQYF.

The rearrangement joins TRBV2 to TRBJ1-2; D is unresolved. The length of the CDR3 is 15 residues. The V end lost 4 bases, the J end lost 3 bases, and 15 bases lay between the germline ends. The germline gives CDR1 SNHLY, CDR2 FYNNEI. The CDR3 sequence is CASSGTAILDYGYTF. The CDR3 DNA reads TGTGCCAGCAGTGGGACGGCGATTCTTGACTATGGCTACACCTTC.

The rearrangement joins TRBV12-3 or TRBV12-4 to TRBJ2-1; D gene uncertain. CDR3 length: 12 residues. V dropped 1 base and J dropped 5 bases, with 3 bases sitting between them. In DNA form, the CDR3 reads TGTGCCAGCAGTTTAGTCCACAATGAGCAGTTCTTC. Translated, it gives CASSLVHNEQFF.

Notes on this clonotype: A junction end diverges from the germline sequence, so it may reflect a read error. This chain connects TRBV10-3 to TRBJ2-1; D uncertain. The CDR3 runs to 19 residues. Germline V lookup: CDR1 ENHRY, CDR2 SYGVKD. The CDR3 region has the DNA TGTGCCATCAGTGAGTCTGCAGGAGCCTACCTCAGCCCCTACAATGAGCAGCTCTTC. Translated: CAISESAGAYLSPYNEQLF.

The V and J genes are TRBV20-1 and TRBJ1-5; tentative D call: TRBD1 (5 bases). Germline values: CDR1 DFQATT, CDR2 SNEGSKA (reference sequence). This CDR3 is 14 amino acids long. V was cut by 3 bases and J by 2 bases, with 11 bases left in between. The CDR3 protein is CSASAQGGNQPQHF. Written as DNA, the CDR3 is TGCAGTGCTAGTGCGCAGGGTGGCAATCAGCCCCAGCATTTT.

This chain links TRBV15 with TRBJ1-5; 9 bases line up with TRBD1. The trim removed 4 bases at V and 5 bases at J, leaving 6 bases unmatched. The CDR3 consists of 15 residues. CDR1 LNHNV and CDR2 YYDKDF come from the germline V gene (reference sequence). CDR3 sequence (DNA): TGTGCCACCAGCACCGAACAGGGGGCACATCAGCCCCAGCATTTT. Translated, it gives CATSTEQGAHQPQHF.